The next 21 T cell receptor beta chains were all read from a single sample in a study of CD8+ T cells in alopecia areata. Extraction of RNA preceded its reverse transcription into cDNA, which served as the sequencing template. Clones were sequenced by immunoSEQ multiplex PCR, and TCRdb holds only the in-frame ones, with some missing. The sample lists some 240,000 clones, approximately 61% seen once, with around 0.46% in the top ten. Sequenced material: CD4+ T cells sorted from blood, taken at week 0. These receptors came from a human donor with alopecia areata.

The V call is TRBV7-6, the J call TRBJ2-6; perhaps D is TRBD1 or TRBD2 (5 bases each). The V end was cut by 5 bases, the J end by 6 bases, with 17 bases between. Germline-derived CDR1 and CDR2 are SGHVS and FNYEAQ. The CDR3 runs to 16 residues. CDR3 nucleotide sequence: TGTGCCAGCAGCCCAGGGACGACCCCTGCGGCCAACGTCCTGACTTTC. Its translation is CASSPGTTPAANVLTF.

In nucleotides, the CDR3 is TGTGCCTGGTCTCGACGGACCAGTACTGAAGCTTTCTTT. It codes for CAWSRRTSTEAFF. The chain uses TRBV30 and TRBJ1-1, with unresolved D. CDR3 size: 13 residues. Germline loops: CDR1 GTSNPN, CDR2 SVGIG (reference sequence). Trimming pared 5 bases from V and 5 bases from J, leaving 15 bases between.

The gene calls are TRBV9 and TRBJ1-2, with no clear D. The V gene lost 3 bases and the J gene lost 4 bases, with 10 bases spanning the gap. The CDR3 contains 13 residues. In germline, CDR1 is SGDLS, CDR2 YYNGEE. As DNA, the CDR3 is TGTGCCAGCAGCGCCGGGTCGCTCTATGGCTACACCTTC. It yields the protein CASSAGSLYGYTF.

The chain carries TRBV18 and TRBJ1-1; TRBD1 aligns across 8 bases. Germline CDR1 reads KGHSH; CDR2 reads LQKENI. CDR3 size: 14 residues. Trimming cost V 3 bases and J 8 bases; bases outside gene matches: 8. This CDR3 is CASSPNPGQVEAFF. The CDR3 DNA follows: TGTGCCAGCTCACCTAATCCGGGACAGGTCGAAGCTTTCTTT.

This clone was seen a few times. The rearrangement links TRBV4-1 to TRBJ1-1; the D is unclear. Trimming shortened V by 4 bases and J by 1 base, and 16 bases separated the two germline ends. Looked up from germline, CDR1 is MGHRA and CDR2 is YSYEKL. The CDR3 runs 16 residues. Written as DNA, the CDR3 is TGCGCCAGCAGCCCCCCGGTCGGTCTTAAGAACACTGAAGCTTTCTTT. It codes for CASSPPVGLKNTEAFF.

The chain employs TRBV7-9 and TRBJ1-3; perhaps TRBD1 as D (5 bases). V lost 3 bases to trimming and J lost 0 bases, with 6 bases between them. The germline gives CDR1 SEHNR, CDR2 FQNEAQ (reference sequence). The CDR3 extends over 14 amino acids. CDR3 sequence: CASSFGGSGNTIYF. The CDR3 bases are TGTGCCAGCAGCTTCGGGGGCTCTGGAAACACCATATATTTT. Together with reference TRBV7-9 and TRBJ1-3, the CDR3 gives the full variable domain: DTGVSQNPRHKITKRGQNVTFRCDPISEHNRLYWYRQTLGQGPEFLTYFQNEAQLEKSRLLSDRFSAERPKGSFSTLEIQRTEQGDSAMYLCASSFGGSGNTIYFGEGSWLTVV.

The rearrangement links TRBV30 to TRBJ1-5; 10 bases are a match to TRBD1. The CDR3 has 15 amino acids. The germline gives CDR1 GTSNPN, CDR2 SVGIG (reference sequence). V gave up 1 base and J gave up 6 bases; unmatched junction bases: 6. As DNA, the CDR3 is TGTGCCTGGAGTGGCCCGACAGGGGGCGGTCAGCCCCAGCATTTT. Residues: CAWSGPTGGGQPQHF.

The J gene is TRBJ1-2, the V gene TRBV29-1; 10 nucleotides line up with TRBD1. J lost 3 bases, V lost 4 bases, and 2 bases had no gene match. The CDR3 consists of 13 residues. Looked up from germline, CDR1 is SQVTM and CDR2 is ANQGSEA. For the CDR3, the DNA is TGCAGCGTTGGGGACAGGGGCGACTATGGCTACACCTTC. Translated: CSVGDRGDYGYTF. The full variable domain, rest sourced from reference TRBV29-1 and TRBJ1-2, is SAVISQKPSRDICQRGTSLTIQCQVDSQVTMMFWYRQQPGQSLTLIATANQGSEATYESGFVIDKFPISRPNLTFSTLTVSNMSPEDSSIYLCSVGDRGDYGYTFGSGTRLTVV.

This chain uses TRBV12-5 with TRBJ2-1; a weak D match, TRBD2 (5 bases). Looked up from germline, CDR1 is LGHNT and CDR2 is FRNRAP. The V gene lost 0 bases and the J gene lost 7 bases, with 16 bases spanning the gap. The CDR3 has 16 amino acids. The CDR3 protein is CASGLVTSGNANEQFF. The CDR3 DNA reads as TGTGCTAGTGGTTTGGTAACATCGGGAAATGCTAATGAGCAGTTCTTC. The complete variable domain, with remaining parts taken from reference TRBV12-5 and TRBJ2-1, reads DARVTQTPRHKVTEMGQEVTMRCQPILGHNTVFWYRQTMMQGLELLAYFRNRAPLDDSGMPKDRFSAEMPDATLATLKIQPSEPRDSAVYFCASGLVTSGNANEQFFGPGTRLTVL.

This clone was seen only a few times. The CDR3: CASSFYSRAGGREDTQYF. As DNA, the CDR3 is TGTGCCAGCAGTTTTTACTCCCGAGCGGGGGGGCGGGAAGATACGCAGTATTTT. J is TRBJ2-3 and V is TRBV27, with 10 bases matching TRBD2. The CDR3 length is 18 residues. Germline-derived CDR1 and CDR2 are MNHEY and SMNVEV (reference sequence). V gave up 3 bases and J gave up 5 bases; unmatched junction bases: 14.

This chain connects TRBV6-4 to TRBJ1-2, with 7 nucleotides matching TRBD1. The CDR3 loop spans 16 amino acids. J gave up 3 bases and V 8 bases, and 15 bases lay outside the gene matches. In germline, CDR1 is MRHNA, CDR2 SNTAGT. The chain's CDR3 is CASPDRAVIPHYGYTF. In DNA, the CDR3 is TGTGCCAGCCCAGACAGGGCGGTGATCCCCCACTATGGCTACACCTTC.

The CDR3 is CASSYSSRGGNQPQHF. CDR3 in DNA: TGTGCCAGCAGTTACTCGAGCAGGGGTGGCAATCAGCCCCAGCATTTT. The chain is built from TRBV6-5 and TRBJ1-5; the D gene is possibly TRBD1 (6 bases). The CDR3 runs 16 residues. The V end lost 0 bases, the J end lost 2 bases, and 11 bases lay between the germline ends. Per the germline V gene, CDR1 is MNHEY and CDR2 is SVGAGI.

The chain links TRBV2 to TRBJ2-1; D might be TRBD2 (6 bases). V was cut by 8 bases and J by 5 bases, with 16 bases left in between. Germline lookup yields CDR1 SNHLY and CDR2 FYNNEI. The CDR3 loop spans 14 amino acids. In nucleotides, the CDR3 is TGTGCCAGCGGTCGGAGGGTCAAGGACAATGAGCAGTTCTTC. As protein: CASGRRVKDNEQFF. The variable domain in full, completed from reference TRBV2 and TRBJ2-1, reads EPEVTQTPSHQVTQMGQEVILRCVPISNHLYFYWYRQILGQKVEFLVSFYNNEISEKSEIFDDQFSVERPDGSNFTLKIRSTKLEDSAMYFCASGRRVKDNEQFFGPGTRLTVL.

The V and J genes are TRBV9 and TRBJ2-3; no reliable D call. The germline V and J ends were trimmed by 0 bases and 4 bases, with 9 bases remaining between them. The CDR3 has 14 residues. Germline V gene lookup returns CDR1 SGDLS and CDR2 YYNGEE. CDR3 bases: TGTGCCAGCAGCGTAGCCGGGTTCCCAGATACGCAGTATTTT. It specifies CASSVAGFPDTQYF.

The CDR3 DNA reads as TGTGCCAGCAGTAAAGACCCCGGGAAAAATCAGCCCCAGCATTTT. Amino acid sequence: CASSKDPGKNQPQHF. V gene TRBV2 combines with J gene TRBJ1-5; D is undetermined. CDR1 is SNHLY, CDR2 FYNNEI, per germline. V shed 5 bases and J shed 4 bases, with 15 bases lying between them. The CDR3 is made up of 15 amino acids.

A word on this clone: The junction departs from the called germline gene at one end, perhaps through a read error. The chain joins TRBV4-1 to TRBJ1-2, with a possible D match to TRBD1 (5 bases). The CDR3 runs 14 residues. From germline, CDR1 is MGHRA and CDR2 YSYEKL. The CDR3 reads CASSREEGLYGYTF. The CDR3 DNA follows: TGTGCCAGCAGCAGAGAGGAGGGGTTGTATGGCTACACCTTC.

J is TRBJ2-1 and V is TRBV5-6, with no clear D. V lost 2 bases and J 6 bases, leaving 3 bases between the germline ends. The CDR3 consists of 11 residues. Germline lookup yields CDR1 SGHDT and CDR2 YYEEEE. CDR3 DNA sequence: TGTGCCAGCAGCTTATCCAATGAGCAGTTCTTC. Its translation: CASSLSNEQFF.

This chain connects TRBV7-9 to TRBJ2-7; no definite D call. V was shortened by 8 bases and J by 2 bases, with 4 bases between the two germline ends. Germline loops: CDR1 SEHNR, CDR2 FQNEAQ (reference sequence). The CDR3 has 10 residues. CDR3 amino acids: CASGTYEQYF. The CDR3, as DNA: TGTGCCAGCGGTACCTACGAGCAGTACTTC.

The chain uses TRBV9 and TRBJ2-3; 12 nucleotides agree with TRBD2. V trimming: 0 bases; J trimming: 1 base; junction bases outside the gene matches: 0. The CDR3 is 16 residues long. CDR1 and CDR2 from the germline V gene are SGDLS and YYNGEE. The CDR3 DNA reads TGTGCCAGCAGCGTAGGGACTAGCGGGGGCACAGATACGCAGTATTTT. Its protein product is CASSVGTSGGTDTQYF.

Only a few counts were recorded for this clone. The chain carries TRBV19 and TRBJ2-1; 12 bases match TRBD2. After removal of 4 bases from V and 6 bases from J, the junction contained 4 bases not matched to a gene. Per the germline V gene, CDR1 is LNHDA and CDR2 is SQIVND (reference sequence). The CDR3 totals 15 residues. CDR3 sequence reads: CASSTRTSGTNEQFF. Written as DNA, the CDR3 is TGTGCCAGTAGTACACGGACTAGCGGGACCAATGAGCAGTTCTTC.

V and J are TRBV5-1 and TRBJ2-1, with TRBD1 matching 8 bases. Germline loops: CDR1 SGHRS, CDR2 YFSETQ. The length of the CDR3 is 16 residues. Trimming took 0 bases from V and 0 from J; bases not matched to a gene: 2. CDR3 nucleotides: TGCGCCAGCAGCTTGGGGACAGGGAACTCCTACAATGAGCAGTTCTTC. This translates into CASSLGTGNSYNEQFF.